A selection of T cell receptor beta chains follows, all from one sample in a study of OX40 agonist ivuxolimab in advanced cancers. Assay: immunoSEQ multiplex PCR; the TCRdb copy retains only in-frame clones and omits some. This table holds about 76,000 clones, 85% to 90% found once. This material consisted of CD4+ or CD8+ T cells sorted from blood, taken in a trial of the OX40 agonist ivuxolimab. These receptors all come from an adult with an advanced solid tumor such as melanoma, head and neck, liver or kidney cancer. Each CDR3 is given with its conserved first and last residue. D genes are given only for firm matches. Clone size is shown for a subset of rows, as once, few, many or a class of expanded clone.

v_gene	abundance	j_gene	len	d_gene	CDR3aa	CDR3nt
TRBV6-5	few	TRBJ1-2	15	TRBD1	CASSYSGQGMDGYTF	TGTGCCAGCAGTTACTCGGGACAGGGGATGGATGGCTACACCTTC
TRBV5-4	NA	TRBJ1-2	12	NA	CASSLGWDGYTF	TGTGCCAGCAGCTTAGGATGGGATGGCTACACCTTC
TRBV4-1	NA	TRBJ1-1	14	NA	CASSHRPMNTEAFF	TGCGCCAGCAGCCATAGACCGATGAACACTGAAGCTTTCTTT
TRBV11-2	once	TRBJ2-3	14	NA	CASTPNRVADTQYF	TGTGCCAGCACTCCTAACAGGGTTGCGGATACGCAGTATTTT
TRBV7-9	NA	TRBJ1-3	13	NA	CASSFHSGNTIYF	TGTGCCAGCAGCTTCCACTCTGGAAACACCATATATTTT
TRBV27	NA	TRBJ1-1	14	NA	CASSLRGGGSEAFF	TGTGCCAGCAGTTTAAGGGGTGGGGGGTCTGAAGCTTTCTTT
TRBV7-9	NA	TRBJ1-1	13	NA	CASSLEQWGEAFF	TGTGCCAGCAGCTTAGAACAGTGGGGAGAAGCTTTCTTT
TRBV18	NA	TRBJ1-1	13	NA	CASSPTGNTEAFF	TGTGCCAGCTCACCGACAGGAAACACTGAAGCTTTCTTT
TRBV21-1	NA	TRBJ2-7	14	NA	CASSVRDTTYEQYF	TGTGCCAGCAGCGTTCGGGACACCACCTACGAGCAGTACTTC
TRBV9	NA	TRBJ2-7	14	NA	CASSVEALGDEQYF	TGTGCCAGCAGCGTAGAGGCTTTGGGGGACGAGCAGTACTTC
TRBV27	few	TRBJ2-7	11	NA	CASSLGPEQYF	TGTGCCAGCAGTTTAGGGCCCGAGCAGTACTTC
TRBV4-1	NA	TRBJ1-1	13	NA	CASSHRSLVEAFF	TGCGCCAGCAGCCACCGTTCGCTCGTTGAAGCTTTCTTT
TRBV10-3	once	TRBJ2-7	17	TRBD2	CAISESYRSGRAYEQYF	TGTGCCATCAGTGAGTCGTATAGAAGCGGGAGGGCCTACGAGCAGTACTTC
TRBV27	NA	TRBJ1-2	14	TRBD1	CASSTGQAYYGYTF	TGTGCCAGCAGTACCGGACAGGCCTACTATGGCTACACCTTC
TRBV7-6	once	TRBJ2-5	13	NA	CASSTRDNGEQYF	TGTGCCAGCAGCACCCGGGACAACGGGGAGCAGTACTTC
TRBV18	NA	TRBJ1-1	14	NA	CASSPQGRTTEAFF	TGTGCCAGCTCACCGCAGGGACGGACCACTGAAGCTTTCTTT
TRBV7-9	NA	TRBJ2-7	15	TRBD1	CASSLRDRLPYEQYF	TGTGCCAGCAGCTTAAGGGACAGACTACCCTACGAGCAGTACTTC
TRBV19	NA	TRBJ1-5	14	NA	CASTTANSNQPQHF	TGTGCCAGTACTACAGCTAATAGCAATCAGCCCCAGCATTTT
TRBV5-1	NA	TRBJ2-5	12	NA	CASSFPGETQYF	TGCGCCAGCAGCTTTCCGGGAGAGACCCAGTACTTC
TRBV10-2	NA	TRBJ1-6	14	TRBD1	CASSEGTGNSPLHF	TGCGCCAGCAGTGAGGGGACAGGGAATTCACCCCTCCACTTT
TRBV5-1	NA	TRBJ2-1	16	TRBD1	CASSLEPGQGDDEQFF	TGCGCCAGCAGCTTAGAACCGGGACAGGGAGACGATGAGCAGTTCTTC
TRBV7-9	NA	TRBJ2-2	15	NA	CASSLMSGVGGELFF	TGTGCCAGCAGCTTAATGTCGGGGGTCGGCGGGGAGCTGTTTTTT
TRBV7-9	NA	TRBJ2-1	15	TRBD2	CASSLEPSGYNEQFF	TGTGCCAGCAGCTTAGAACCTAGCGGCTACAATGAGCAGTTCTTC
TRBV6-4	large	TRBJ1-3	16	TRBD1	CASIDTRTGPGNTIYF	TGTGCCAGCATCGACACCCGGACAGGCCCTGGAAACACCATATATTTT
TRBV29-1	NA	TRBJ2-7	13	NA	CSAANRGGYEQYF	TGCAGCGCCGCTAATAGGGGGGGCTACGAGCAGTACTTC
TRBV27	few	TRBJ2-7	14	TRBD2	CASKVSSGRYEQYF	TGTGCCAGTAAAGTGAGTAGCGGGAGGTACGAGCAGTACTTC
TRBV2	NA	TRBJ2-3	16	TRBD2	CASSETSGRRTDTQYF	TGTGCCAGCAGTGAGACTAGCGGGAGACGCACAGATACGCAGTATTTT
TRBV4-1	NA	TRBJ1-5	19	TRBD1	CASSQGTGEPVYSNQPQHF	TGCGCCAGCAGCCAAGGGACAGGGGAGCCAGTTTATAGCAATCAGCCCCAGCATTTT
TRBV12-5	once	TRBJ2-7	16	TRBD2	CASGLETSGTAYEQYF	TGTGCTAGTGGTTTGGAAACTAGCGGGACTGCCTACGAGCAGTACTTC